The rows below give T cell receptor beta chains drawn from one sample of a study of glioma-infiltrating T cells. TCRdb independently ran MiXCR on the multiplex PCR reads; one entry per CDR3 protein. The sample lists around 190,000 distinct CDR3 sequences, around 40% occurring once. Specimen: glioma tissue, nonneoplastic brain tissue, or PBMCs (not recorded which). These receptors all stem from a human donor with low-grade glioma or glioblastoma, undergoing nonglioma brain surgery, or in good health (not recorded which). The CDR3 runs from the conserved cysteine through the conserved F or W. A D gene is named only where the DNA matches it firmly. For some rows the clone size is stated as once, few or many, or as a class when expanded; others skip it.

D gene	V gene	CDR3 length	J gene	clone size	CDR3 protein	CDR3 DNA
-	TRBV27	15	TRBJ2-5	-	CASSYPGKGGETQYF	TGTGCCAGCAGTTATCCGGGAAAGGGGGGGGAGACCCAGTACTTC
TRBD2	TRBV19	16	TRBJ2-7	-	CASSIAASGASYEQYF	TGTGCCAGTAGTATCGCCGCAAGCGGGGCTTCCTACGAGCAGTACTTC
-	TRBV7-2	16	TRBJ2-1	many	CASSLSPISSYNEQFF	TGTGCCAGCAGCTTAAGTCCGATAAGCTCCTACAATGAGCAGTTCTTC
-	TRBV4-1	15	TRBJ1-1	few	CASSQAFVPNTEAFF	TGCGCCAGCAGCCAAGCGTTTGTTCCGAACACTGAAGCTTTCTTT
TRBD2	TRBV20-1	16	TRBJ2-3	-	CSARDREAGVTDTQYF	TGCAGTGCTAGAGATCGGGAAGCGGGAGTCACAGATACGCAGTATTTT
TRBD2	TRBV20-1	14	TRBJ2-5	-	CSARGTSGQETQYF	TGCAGTGCTAGAGGTACTAGCGGGCAAGAGACCCAGTACTTC
-	TRBV12-3/TRBV12-4	11	TRBJ2-2	few	CASSLKRELFF	TGTGCCAGCAGTTTAAAAAGGGAGCTGTTTTTT
-	TRBV3-1	15	TRBJ1-4	few	CASSQEEGLREKLFF	TGTGCCAGCAGCCAAGAAGAGGGATTACGAGAAAAACTGTTTTTT
-	TRBV6-1	12	TRBJ2-1	-	CASSELYNEQFF	TGTGCCAGCAGTGAATTATACAATGAGCAGTTCTTC
TRBD2	TRBV5-4	15	TRBJ2-3	few	CASSFGLALTDTQYF	TGTGCCAGCAGCTTTGGACTAGCGCTAACAGATACGCAGTATTTT
-	TRBV10-2	11	TRBJ2-7	few	CASSDGSEQYF	TGCGCCAGCAGTGATGGTAGCGAGCAGTACTTC
-	TRBV10-2	11	TRBJ2-7	-	CASSAHYEQYF	TGCGCCAGCAGTGCCCACTACGAGCAGTACTTC
TRBD2	TRBV24-1	16	TRBJ2-1	many	CATSDPGTSGRGEQFF	TGTGCCACCAGTGATCCCGGGACTAGCGGGAGAGGTGAGCAGTTCTTC
TRBD2	TRBV28	16	TRBJ2-1	few	CARSSASGSSYNEQFF	TGTGCCAGAAGTTCCGCTAGCGGAAGCTCCTACAATGAGCAGTTCTTC
-	TRBV6-1	14	TRBJ2-4	-	CASREVQGRNIQYF	TGTGCCAGCAGAGAGGTACAGGGCCGAAACATTCAGTACTTC
-	TRBV28	14	TRBJ2-1	many	CASSLFRGDNEQFF	TGTGCCAGCAGTTTATTTAGGGGGGACAATGAGCAGTTCTTC
-	TRBV12-3/TRBV12-4	15	TRBJ2-2	-	CASSFARGDTGELFF	TGTGCCAGCAGTTTTGCCAGGGGGGACACCGGGGAGCTGTTTTTT
-	TRBV12-3/TRBV12-4	13	TRBJ2-7	-	CASSLTSLGEQYF	TGTGCCAGCAGTTTGACTTCTTTGGGGGAGCAGTACTTC
-	TRBV12-3/TRBV12-4	13	TRBJ2-7	few	CASSPGDPYEQYF	TGTGCCAGCAGCCCTGGGGATCCCTACGAGCAGTACTTC
-	TRBV20-1	13	TRBJ1-5	many	CSASGGHNQPQHF	TGCAGTGCGTCCGGGGGGCACAATCAGCCCCAGCATTTT
-	TRBV28	16	TRBJ2-6	many	CASSSPRRSGANVLTF	TGTGCCAGCAGCTCCCCCAGGCGCTCTGGGGCCAACGTCCTGACTTTC
-	TRBV20-1	14	TRBJ2-7	many	CSARAGTISYEQYF	TGCAGTGCTAGGGCCGGGACCATATCCTACGAGCAGTACTTC
-	TRBV6-1	16	TRBJ2-7	-	CASSFNLEVLPYEQYF	TGTGCCAGCAGTTTTAATCTAGAGGTCCTCCCCTACGAGCAGTACTTC
TRBD2	TRBV20-1	14	TRBJ2-1	many	CSGSAGGLPNEQFF	TGCAGTGGATCTGCGGGAGGTTTGCCGAATGAGCAGTTCTTC
TRBD2	TRBV28	17	TRBJ2-7	-	CASSHHTGTSGPYEQYF	TGTGCCAGCAGTCACCACACCGGGACTAGCGGGCCCTACGAGCAGTACTTC
-	TRBV2	15	TRBJ2-2	few	CASSELVGGGGELFF	TGTGCCAGCAGTGAACTGGTGGGAGGAGGCGGGGAGCTGTTTTTT
TRBD2	TRBV20-1	11	TRBJ2-1	-	CSVPGGDEQFF	TGCAGTGTCCCGGGAGGTGATGAGCAGTTCTTC
TRBD1	TRBV7-9	14	TRBJ2-4	many	CASSSGQGKNIQYF	TGTGCCAGCAGCTCAGGACAGGGAAAAAACATTCAGTACTTC
-	TRBV11-2	12	TRBJ1-2	many	CASSLARDGYTF	TGTGCCAGCAGCTTAGCCAGGGATGGCTACACCTTC
-	TRBV9	15	TRBJ2-5	once	CASSDSSGLQETQYF	TGTGCCAGCAGCGATTCGTCGGGACTGCAAGAGACCCAGTACTTC
TRBD1	TRBV20-1	16	TRBJ1-1	many	CSARDPFGTGGTEAFF	TGCAGTGCTAGAGATCCTTTTGGGACAGGGGGCACTGAAGCTTTCTTT
TRBD1	TRBV19	14	TRBJ2-7	few	CASSKQGATYEQYF	TGTGCCAGTAGTAAACAGGGGGCCACCTACGAGCAGTACTTC
TRBD2	TRBV29-1	17	TRBJ2-3	-	CSVEGVLGLAGTDTQYF	TGCAGCGTTGAAGGGGTTTTGGGACTAGCGGGCACAGATACGCAGTATTTT
-	TRBV28	13	TRBJ2-3	many	CASSRDFLDTQYF	TGTGCCAGCAGCAGGGACTTCTTAGATACGCAGTATTTT
-	TRBV19	14	TRBJ2-6	-	CGSSIRSGANVLTF	TGTGGCAGTAGTATTCGCTCTGGGGCCAACGTCCTGACTTTC
-	TRBV3-1	15	TRBJ2-1	few	CASSQVVASHNEQFF	TGTGCCAGCAGCCAAGTTGTTGCGAGTCACAATGAGCAGTTCTTC
-	TRBV29-1	13	TRBJ2-5	few	CSVEFLVQETQYF	TGCAGCGTTGAATTCCTAGTCCAAGAGACCCAGTACTTC
TRBD1	TRBV4-1	16	TRBJ1-3	few	CASSQDPGQGRNTIYF	TGCGCCAGCAGCCAAGACCCGGGACAGGGCCGGAACACCATATATTTT
-	TRBV27	15	TRBJ1-4	many	CASSSSVATNEKLFF	TGTGCCAGCAGTTCTTCAGTTGCAACTAATGAAAAACTGTTTTTT
TRBD2	TRBV20-1	17	TRBJ2-5	-	CSASGLAGWEEAETKYF	TGCAGTGCTTCGGGACTAGCGGGGTGGGAGGAGGCAGAGACCAAGTACTTC
-	TRBV5-1	14	TRBJ2-5	-	CASSFRESDETQYF	TGCGCCAGCAGCTTCCGGGAATCGGACGAGACCCAGTACTTC
-	TRBV6-1	13	TRBJ1-5	-	CASSRPSGRPQHF	TGTGCCAGCAGTCGTCCTAGCGGGAGGCCCCAGCATTTT
TRBD1	TRBV12-3/TRBV12-4	18	TRBJ2-7	few	CASSFMGQFSASSYEQYF	TGTGCCAGCAGTTTCATGGGACAGTTTTCGGCAAGCTCCTACGAGCAGTACTTC
-	TRBV20-1	13	TRBJ2-7	-	CSATDRIHNEQYF	TGCAGTGCTACCGACAGGATACACAATGAGCAGTACTTC
-	TRBV7-9	13	TRBJ1-5	many	CASSLDGNQPQHF	TGTGCCAGCAGCTTAGACGGCAATCAGCCCCAGCATTTT